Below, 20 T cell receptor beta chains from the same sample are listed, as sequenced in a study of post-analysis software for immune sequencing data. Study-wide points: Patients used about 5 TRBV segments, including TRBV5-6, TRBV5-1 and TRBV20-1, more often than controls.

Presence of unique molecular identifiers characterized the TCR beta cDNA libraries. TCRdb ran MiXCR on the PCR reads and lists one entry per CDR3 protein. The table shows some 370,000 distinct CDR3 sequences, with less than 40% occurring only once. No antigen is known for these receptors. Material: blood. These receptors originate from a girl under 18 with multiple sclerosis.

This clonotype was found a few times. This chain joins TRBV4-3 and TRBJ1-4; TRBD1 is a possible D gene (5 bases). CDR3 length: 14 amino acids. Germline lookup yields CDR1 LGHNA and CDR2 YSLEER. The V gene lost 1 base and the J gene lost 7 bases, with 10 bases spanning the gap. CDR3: CASSQGGNSEKLFF. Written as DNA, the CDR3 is TGCGCCAGCAGCCAAGGGGGGAACAGTGAAAAACTGTTTTTT.

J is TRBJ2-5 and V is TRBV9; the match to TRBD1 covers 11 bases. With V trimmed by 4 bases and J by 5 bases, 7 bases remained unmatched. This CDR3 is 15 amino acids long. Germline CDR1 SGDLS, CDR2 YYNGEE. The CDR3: CASSPLGQGGETQYF. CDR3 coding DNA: TGTGCCAGCAGCCCATTGGGACAGGGGGGGGAGACCCAGTACTTC. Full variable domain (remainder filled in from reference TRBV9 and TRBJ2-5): DSGVTQTPKHLITATGQRVTLRCSPRSGDLSVYWYQQSLDQGLQFLIQYYNGEERAKGNILERFSAQQFPDLHSELNLSSLELGDSALYFCASSPLGQGGETQYFGPGTRLLVL.

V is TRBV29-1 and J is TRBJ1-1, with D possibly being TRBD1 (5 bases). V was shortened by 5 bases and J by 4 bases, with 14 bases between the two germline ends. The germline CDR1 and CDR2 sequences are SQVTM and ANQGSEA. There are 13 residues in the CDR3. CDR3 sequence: CSVIAGGSTEAFF. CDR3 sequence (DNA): TGCAGCGTTATCGCTGGGGGAAGCACTGAAGCTTTCTTT.

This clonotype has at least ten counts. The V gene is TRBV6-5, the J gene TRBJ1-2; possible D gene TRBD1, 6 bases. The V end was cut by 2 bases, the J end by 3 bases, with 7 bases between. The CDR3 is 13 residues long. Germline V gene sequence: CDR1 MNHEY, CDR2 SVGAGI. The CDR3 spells CASSYEGDYGYTF. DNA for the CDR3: TGTGCCAGCAGTTACGAGGGGGACTATGGCTACACCTTC.

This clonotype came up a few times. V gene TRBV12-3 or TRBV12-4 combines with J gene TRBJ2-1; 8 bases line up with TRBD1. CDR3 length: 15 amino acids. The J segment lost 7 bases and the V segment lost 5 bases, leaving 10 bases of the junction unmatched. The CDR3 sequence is CASSLRDRSWNEQFF. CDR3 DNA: TGTGCCAGCAGTCTCCGGGACAGGAGCTGGAATGAGCAGTTCTTC.

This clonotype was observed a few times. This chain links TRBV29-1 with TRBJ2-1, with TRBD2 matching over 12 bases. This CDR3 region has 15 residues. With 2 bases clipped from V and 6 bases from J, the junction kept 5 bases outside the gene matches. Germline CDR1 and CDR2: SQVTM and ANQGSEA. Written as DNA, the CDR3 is TGCAGCGTTGAACCTTCTAGCGGGGGGGTCAATGAGCAGTTCTTC. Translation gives CSVEPSSGGVNEQFF.

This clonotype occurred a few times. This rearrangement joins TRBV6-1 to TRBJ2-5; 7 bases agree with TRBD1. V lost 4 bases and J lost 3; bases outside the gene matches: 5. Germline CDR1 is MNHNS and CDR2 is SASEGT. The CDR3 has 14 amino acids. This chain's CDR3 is CASSVGQDEETQYF. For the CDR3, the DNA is TGTGCCAGCAGTGTTGGACAGGATGAAGAGACCCAGTACTTC.

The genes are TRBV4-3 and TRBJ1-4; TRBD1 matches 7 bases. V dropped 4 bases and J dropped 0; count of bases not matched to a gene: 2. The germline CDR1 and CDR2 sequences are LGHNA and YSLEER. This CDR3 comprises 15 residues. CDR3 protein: CASSRGQATNEKLFF. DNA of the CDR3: TGCGCCAGCAGCCGAGGACAGGCAACTAATGAAAAACTGTTTTTT.

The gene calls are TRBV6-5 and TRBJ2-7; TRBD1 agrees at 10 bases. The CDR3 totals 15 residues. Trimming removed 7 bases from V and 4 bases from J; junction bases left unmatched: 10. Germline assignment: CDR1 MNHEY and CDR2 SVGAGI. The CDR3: CASTPAGQGIYEQYF. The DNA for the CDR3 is TGTGCCAGCACTCCAGCGGGACAGGGGATATACGAGCAGTACTTC.

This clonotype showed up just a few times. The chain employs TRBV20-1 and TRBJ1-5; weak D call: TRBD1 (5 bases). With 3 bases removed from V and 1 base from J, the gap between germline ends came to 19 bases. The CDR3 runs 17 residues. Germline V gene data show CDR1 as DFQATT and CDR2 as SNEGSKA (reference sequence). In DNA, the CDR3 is TGCAGTGCTAGGGTCAGGGAAGCTACGAGAAGCAATCAGCCCCAGCATTTT. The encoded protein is CSARVREATRSNQPQHF.

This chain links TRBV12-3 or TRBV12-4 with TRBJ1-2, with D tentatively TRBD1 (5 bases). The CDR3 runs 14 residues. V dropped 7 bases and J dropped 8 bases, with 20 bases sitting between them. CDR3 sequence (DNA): TGTGCCAGCACCCTTTCGGGACGGAGAGGCGGCTACACCTTC. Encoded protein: CASTLSGRRGGYTF.

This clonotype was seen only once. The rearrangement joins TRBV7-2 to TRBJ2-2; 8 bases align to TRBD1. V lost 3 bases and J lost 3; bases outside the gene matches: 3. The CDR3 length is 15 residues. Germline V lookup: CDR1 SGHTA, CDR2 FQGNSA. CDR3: CASSFQTGDTGELFF. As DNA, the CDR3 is TGTGCCAGCAGCTTTCAGACAGGGGACACCGGGGAGCTGTTTTTT.

In nucleotides, the CDR3 is TGTGCCAGCAGCCTGGACAGGGTGCGCTACACCTTC. It encodes CASSLDRVRYTF. The V call is TRBV14, the J call TRBJ1-2; 8 bases are shared with TRBD1. The CDR3 totals 12 residues. J gave up 9 bases and V 4 bases, and 4 bases lay outside the gene matches. Germline CDR1 SGHDN, CDR2 FVKESK.

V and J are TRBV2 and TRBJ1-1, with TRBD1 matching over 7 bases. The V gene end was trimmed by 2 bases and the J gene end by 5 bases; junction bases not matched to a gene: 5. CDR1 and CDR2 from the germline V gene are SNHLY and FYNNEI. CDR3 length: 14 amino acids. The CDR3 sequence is CASSESGGRTEAFF. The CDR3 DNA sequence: TGTGCCAGCAGTGAATCAGGGGGACGAACTGAAGCTTTCTTT.

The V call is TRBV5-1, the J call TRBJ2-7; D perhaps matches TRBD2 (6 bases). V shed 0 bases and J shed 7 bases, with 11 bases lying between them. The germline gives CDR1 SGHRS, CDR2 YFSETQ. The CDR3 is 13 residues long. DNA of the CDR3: TGCGCCAGCAGCTTGGTGGGGCGGGGTGAGCAGTACTTC. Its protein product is CASSLVGRGEQYF.

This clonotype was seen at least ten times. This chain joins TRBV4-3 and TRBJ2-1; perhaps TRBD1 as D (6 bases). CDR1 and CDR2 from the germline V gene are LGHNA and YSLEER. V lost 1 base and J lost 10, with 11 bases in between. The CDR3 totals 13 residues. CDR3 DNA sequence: TGCGCCAGCAGCCAAGGGGGACACCTAGAGCAGTTCTTC. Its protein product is CASSQGGHLEQFF.

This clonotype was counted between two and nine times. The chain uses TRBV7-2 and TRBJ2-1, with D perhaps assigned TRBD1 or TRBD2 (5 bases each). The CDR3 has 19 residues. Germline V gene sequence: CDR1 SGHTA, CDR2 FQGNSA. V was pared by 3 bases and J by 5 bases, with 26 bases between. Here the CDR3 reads CASSLRSVKWGDRDNEQFF. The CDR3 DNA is TGTGCCAGCAGCTTGAGGTCGGTGAAGTGGGGAGACAGAGACAATGAGCAGTTCTTC. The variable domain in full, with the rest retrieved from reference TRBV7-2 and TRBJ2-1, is GAGVSQSPSNKVTEKGKDVELRCDPISGHTALYWYRQSLGQGLEFLIYFQGNSAPDKSGLPSDRFSAERTGGSVSTLTIQRTQQEDSAVYLCASSLRSVKWGDRDNEQFFGPGTRLTVL.

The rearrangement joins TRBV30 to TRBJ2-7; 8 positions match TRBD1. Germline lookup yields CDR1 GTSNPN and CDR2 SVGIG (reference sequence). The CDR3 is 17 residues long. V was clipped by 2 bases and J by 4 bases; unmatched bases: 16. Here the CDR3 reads CAWSPPLLQGVVYEQYF. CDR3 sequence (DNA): TGTGCCTGGAGTCCCCCCCTACTACAGGGGGTAGTTTACGAGCAGTACTTC.

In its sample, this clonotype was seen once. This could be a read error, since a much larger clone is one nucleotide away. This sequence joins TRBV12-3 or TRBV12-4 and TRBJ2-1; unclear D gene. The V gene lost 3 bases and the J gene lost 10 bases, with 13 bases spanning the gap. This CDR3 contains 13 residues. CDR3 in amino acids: CASSFDGFYEQFF. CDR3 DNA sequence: TGTGCCAGCAGTTTTGACGGCTTCTACGAGCAGTTCTTC.

The CDR3 DNA reads as TGTGCCAGCAGGCGAGGGGGCGAGGGGGCAACTGAAGCTTTCTTT. Protein: CASRRGGEGATEAFF. V gene TRBV12-3 or TRBV12-4 combines with J gene TRBJ1-1; 7 bases agree with TRBD1. Trimming removed 6 bases from V and 5 bases from J; junction bases left unmatched: 12. This CDR3 has 15 amino acids.